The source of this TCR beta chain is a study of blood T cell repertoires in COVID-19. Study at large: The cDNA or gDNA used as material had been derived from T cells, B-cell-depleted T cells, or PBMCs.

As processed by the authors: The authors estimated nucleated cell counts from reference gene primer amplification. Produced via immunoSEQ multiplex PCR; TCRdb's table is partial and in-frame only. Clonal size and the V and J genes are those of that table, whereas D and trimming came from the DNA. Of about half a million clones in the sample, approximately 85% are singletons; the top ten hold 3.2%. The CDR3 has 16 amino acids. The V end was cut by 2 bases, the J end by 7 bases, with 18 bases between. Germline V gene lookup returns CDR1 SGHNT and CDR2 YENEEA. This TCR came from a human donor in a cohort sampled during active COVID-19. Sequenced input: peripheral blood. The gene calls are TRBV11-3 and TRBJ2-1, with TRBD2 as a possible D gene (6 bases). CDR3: CASSLTTSGWGNEQFF. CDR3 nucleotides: TGTGCCAGCAGCTTAACTACCAGCGGGTGGGGGAATGAGCAGTTCTTC.